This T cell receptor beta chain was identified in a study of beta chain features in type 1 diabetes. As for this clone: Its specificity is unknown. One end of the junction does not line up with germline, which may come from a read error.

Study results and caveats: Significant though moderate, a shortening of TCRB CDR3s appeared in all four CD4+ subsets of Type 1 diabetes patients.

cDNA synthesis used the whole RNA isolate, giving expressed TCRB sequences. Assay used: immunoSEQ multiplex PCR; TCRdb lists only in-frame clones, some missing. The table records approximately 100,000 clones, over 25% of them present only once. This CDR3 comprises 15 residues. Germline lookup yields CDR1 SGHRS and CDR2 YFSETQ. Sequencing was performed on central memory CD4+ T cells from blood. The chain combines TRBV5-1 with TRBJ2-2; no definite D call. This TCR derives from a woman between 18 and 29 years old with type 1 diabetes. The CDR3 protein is CASRESPANAGELFF. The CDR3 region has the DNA TGCGCCAGCAGAGAATCACCCGCGAACGCCGGGGAGCTGTTTTTT.